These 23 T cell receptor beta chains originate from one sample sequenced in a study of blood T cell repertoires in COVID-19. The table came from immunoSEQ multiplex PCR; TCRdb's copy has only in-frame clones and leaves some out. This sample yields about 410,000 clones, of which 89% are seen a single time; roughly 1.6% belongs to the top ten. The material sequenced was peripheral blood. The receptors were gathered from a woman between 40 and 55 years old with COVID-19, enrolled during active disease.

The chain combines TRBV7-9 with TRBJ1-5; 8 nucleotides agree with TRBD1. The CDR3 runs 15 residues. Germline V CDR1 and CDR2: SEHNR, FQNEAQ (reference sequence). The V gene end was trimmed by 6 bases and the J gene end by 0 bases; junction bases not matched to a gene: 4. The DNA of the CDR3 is TGTGCCAGCAGTTCCACAGGGGGTAGCAATCAGCCCCAGCATTTT. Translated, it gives CASSSTGGSNQPQHF.

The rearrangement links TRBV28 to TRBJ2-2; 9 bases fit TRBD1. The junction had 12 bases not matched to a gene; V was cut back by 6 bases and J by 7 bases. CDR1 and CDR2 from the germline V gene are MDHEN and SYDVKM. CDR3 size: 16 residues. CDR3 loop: CASSTGTGLKSGELFF. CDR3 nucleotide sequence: TGTGCCAGCAGCACCGGGACAGGGTTAAAGAGCGGGGAGCTGTTTTTT.

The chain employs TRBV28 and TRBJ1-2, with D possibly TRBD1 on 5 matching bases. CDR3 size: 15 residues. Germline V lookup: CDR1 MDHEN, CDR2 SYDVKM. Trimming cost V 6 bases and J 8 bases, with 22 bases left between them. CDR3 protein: CASSPPGRGPGGYTF. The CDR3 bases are TGTGCCAGCAGCCCCCCCGGGAGGGGCCCGGGAGGCTACACCTTC.

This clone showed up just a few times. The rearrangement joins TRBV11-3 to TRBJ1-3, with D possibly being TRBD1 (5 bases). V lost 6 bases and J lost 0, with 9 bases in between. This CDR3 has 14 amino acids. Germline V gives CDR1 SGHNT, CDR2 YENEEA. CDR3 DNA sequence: TGTGCCAGCAGTCGTCAGGGCTCTGGAAACACCATATATTTT. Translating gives CASSRQGSGNTIYF.

This CDR3 reads CASKGDGDNEKLFF. CDR3 nucleotides: TGTGCCAGCAAGGGGGACGGAGATAATGAAAAACTGTTTTTT. The chain uses TRBV28 and TRBJ1-4; D is perhaps TRBD1 (6 bases). The CDR3 covers 14 residues. The germline gives CDR1 MDHEN, CDR2 SYDVKM. Trimming removed 7 bases from V and 4 bases from J, with 13 bases in between.

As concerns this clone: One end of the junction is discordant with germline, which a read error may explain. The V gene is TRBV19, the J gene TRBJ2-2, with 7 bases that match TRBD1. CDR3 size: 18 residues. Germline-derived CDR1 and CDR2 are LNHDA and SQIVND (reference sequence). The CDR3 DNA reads TGTGCCAGTAGTATGGCTCCTCGACAGGGATCGAAGACCGGGGAGCTGTTTTTT. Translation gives CASSMAPRQGSKTGELFF.

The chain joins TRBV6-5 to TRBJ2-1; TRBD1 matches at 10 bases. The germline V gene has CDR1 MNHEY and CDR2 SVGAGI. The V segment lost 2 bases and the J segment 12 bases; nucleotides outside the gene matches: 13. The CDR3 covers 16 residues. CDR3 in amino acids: CASSYRASGTGVRQFF. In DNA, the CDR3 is TGTGCCAGCAGTTACAGAGCCTCCGGGACAGGGGTCCGGCAGTTCTTC.

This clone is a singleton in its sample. The CDR3 coding sequence is TGTGCCAGCAGTTCACCCACAGGGCCAACCAACGAGCAGTACTTC. Protein: CASSSPTGPTNEQYF. This chain connects TRBV28 to TRBJ2-7, with a possible D match to TRBD1 (6 bases). Germline V gene sequence: CDR1 MDHEN, CDR2 SYDVKM. This CDR3 region has 15 residues. The V and J ends lost 4 bases and 5 bases respectively, with 18 bases between them.

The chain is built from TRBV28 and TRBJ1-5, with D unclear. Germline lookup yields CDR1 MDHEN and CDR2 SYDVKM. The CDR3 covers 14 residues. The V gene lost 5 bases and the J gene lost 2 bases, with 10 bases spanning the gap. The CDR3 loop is CASSPAGGNQPQHF. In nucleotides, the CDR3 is TGTGCCAGCAGTCCAGCGGGTGGCAATCAGCCCCAGCATTTT.

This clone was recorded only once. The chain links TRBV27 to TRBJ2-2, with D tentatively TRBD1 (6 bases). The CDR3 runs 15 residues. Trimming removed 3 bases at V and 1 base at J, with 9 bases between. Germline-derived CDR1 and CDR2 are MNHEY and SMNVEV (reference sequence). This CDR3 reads CASSLGAGNTGELFF. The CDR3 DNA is TGTGCCAGCAGTTTGGGGGCCGGGAACACCGGGGAGCTGTTTTTT.

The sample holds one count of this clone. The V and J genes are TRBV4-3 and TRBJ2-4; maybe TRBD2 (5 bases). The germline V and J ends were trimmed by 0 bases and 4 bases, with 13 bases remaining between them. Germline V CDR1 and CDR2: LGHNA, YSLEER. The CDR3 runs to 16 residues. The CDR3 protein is CASSQEGPGMKNIQYF. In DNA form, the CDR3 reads TGCGCCAGCAGCCAAGAAGGGCCGGGGATGAAAAACATTCAGTACTTC.

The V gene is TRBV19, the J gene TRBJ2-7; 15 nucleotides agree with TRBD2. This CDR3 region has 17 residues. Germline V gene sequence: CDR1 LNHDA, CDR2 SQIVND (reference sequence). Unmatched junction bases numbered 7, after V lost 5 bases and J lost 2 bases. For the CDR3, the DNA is TGTGCCAGTAGTCCCTCGGGACTAGCGGGGGGCACCTACGAGCAGTACTTC. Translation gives CASSPSGLAGGTYEQYF.

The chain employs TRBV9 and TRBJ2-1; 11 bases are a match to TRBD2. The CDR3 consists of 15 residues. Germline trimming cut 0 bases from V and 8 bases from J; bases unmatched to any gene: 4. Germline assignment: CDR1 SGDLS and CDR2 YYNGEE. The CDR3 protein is CASSVVAGGYHEQFF. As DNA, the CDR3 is TGTGCCAGCAGCGTAGTAGCGGGGGGGTATCATGAGCAGTTCTTC.

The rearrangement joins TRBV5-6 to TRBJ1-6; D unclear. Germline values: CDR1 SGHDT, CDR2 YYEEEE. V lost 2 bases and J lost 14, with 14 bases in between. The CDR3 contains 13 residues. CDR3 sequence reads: CASSLVASGALHF. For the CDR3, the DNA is TGTGCCAGCAGCTTAGTCGCATCCGGAGCCCTCCACTTT. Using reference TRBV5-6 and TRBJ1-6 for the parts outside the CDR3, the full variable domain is DAGVTQSPTHLIKTRGQQVTLRCSPKSGHDTVSWYQQALGQGPQFIFQYYEEEERQRGNFPDRFSGHQFPNYSSELNVNALLLGDSALYLCASSLVASGALHFGNGTRLTVT.

CDR3 sequence reads: CASSQTNTGELFF. In DNA form, the CDR3 reads TGTGCCAGCAGCCAAACAAACACCGGGGAGCTGTTTTTT. This sequence joins TRBV3-1 (or the pseudogene TRBV3-2) and TRBJ2-2; D is uncertain. The ends were cut back, 2 bases at V and 2 bases at J, with 3 bases in the middle. In germline, CDR1 is LGHDT, CDR2 YNNKEL (reference sequence). There are 13 residues in the CDR3.

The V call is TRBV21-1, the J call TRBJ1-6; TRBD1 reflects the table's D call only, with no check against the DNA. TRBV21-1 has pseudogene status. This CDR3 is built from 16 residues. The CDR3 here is CASSAWTGDHNSPLHF. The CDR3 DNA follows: TGTGCCAGCAGCGCATGGACAGGGGATCATAATTCACCCCTCCACTTT.

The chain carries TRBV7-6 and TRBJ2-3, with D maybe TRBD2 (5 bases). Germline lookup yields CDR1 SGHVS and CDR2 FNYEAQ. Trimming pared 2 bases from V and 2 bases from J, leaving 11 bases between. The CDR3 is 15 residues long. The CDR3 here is CASSLFRGFTDTQYF. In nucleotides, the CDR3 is TGTGCCAGCAGCTTATTCCGGGGATTCACAGATACGCAGTATTTT. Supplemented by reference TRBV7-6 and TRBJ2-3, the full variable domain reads GAGVSQSPRYKVTKRGQDVALRCDPISGHVSLYWYRQALGQGPEFLTYFNYEAQQDKSGLPNDRFSAERPEGSISTLTIQRTEQRDSAMYRCASSLFRGFTDTQYFGPGTRLTVL.

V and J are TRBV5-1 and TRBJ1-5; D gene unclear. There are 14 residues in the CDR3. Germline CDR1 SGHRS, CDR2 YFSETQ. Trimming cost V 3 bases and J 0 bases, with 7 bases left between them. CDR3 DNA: TGCGCCAGCAGCTCCACACCTAGCAATCAGCCCCAGCATTTT. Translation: CASSSTPSNQPQHF.

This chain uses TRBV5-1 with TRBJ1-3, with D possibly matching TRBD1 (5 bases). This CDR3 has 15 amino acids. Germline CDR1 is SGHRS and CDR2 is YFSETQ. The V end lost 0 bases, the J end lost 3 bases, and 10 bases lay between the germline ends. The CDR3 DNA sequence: TGCGCCAGCAGCTTGGACCCAGGGCGTGGAAACACCATATATTTT. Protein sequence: CASSLDPGRGNTIYF.

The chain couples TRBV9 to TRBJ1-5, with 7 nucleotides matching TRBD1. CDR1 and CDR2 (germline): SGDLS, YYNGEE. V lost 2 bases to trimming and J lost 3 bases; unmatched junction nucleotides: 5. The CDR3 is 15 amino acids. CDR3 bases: TGTGCCAGCAGCGTGGAGGGACAGTACAATCAGCCCCAGCATTTT. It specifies CASSVEGQYNQPQHF.

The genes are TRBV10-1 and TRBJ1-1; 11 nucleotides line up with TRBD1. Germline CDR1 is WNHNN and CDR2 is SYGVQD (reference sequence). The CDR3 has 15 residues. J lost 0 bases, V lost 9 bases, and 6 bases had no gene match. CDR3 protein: CARGQGASMNTEAFF. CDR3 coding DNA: TGCGCCAGAGGACAGGGGGCTTCGATGAACACTGAAGCTTTCTTT.

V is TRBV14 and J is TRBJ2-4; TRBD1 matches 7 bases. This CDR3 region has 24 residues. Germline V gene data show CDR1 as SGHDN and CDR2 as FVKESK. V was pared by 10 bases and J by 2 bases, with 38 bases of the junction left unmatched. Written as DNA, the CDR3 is TGTGCCAACGCTACAACCGCGCCACCTAAGAAACACAGGGGTCGAAGGTTCCCCAAAAACATTCAGTACTTC. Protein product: CANATTAPPKKHRGRRFPKNIQYF.

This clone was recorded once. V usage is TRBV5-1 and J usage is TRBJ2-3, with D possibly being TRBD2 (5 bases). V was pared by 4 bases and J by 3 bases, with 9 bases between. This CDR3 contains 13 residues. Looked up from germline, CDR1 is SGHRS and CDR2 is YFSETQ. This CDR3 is CASSRRGTDTQYF. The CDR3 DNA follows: TGCGCCAGCAGCCGACGAGGGACAGATACGCAGTATTTT.